These 24 T cell receptor beta chains share one sample of origin, sequenced in a study of shared clonotypes between healthy human individuals. Data came from immunoSEQ multiplex PCR; TCRdb stores just in-frame clones and leaves some out. The repertoire has approximately 350,000 clones, approximately 97% of them found once; the top ten carry about 0.32%. The source material was memory CD8+ T cells sorted from blood. Described subset: CD45RO+ cells pooled with CCR7-negative TemRA cells. These receptors were obtained from a man aged 25 to 45 in good health.

The chain employs TRBV7-2 and TRBJ1-4, with 8 bases that match TRBD1. Trimming at V came to 5 bases and at J to 7 bases, leaving 6 bases not matched to a gene. The CDR3 is made up of 14 amino acids. Germline V gene data show CDR1 as SGHTA and CDR2 as FQGNSA. CDR3 nucleotides: TGTGCCAGCAGCCGAGACAGGGGAAGTGAAAAACTGTTTTTT. This translates into CASSRDRGSEKLFF.

The chain combines TRBV5-1 with TRBJ2-5; 8 nucleotides line up with TRBD1. The V segment lost 2 bases and the J segment 1 base; nucleotides outside the gene matches: 4. The germline V gene has CDR1 SGHRS and CDR2 YFSETQ. The CDR3 sequence is 15 residues long. The CDR3 here is CASSLQGVVQETQYF. Written as DNA, the CDR3 is TGCGCCAGCAGCTTACAGGGGGTGGTCCAAGAGACCCAGTACTTC.

This chain joins TRBV4-1 and TRBJ2-3, with 12 positions matching TRBD2. J was trimmed by 4 bases and V by 1 base; bases with no gene match: 9. Germline lookup yields CDR1 MGHRA and CDR2 YSYEKL. The CDR3 runs 18 residues. The CDR3 here is CASSQVSSLAGGPDTQYF. The CDR3 DNA reads TGCGCCAGCAGCCAAGTATCCTCTCTAGCGGGAGGGCCAGATACGCAGTATTTT.

V is TRBV29-1 and J is TRBJ1-1; 9 bases are a match to TRBD1. The CDR3 has 14 amino acids. The V and J ends lost 0 bases and 4 bases, in that order; junction bases with no gene match: 3. CDR1 and CDR2 from the germline V gene are SQVTM and ANQGSEA. The CDR3 DNA sequence: TGCAGCGTTGAAGAGTGGGACAGGGCCACTGAAGCTTTCTTT. This sequence encodes CSVEEWDRATEAFF.

This clone has a single count. This sequence joins TRBV9 and TRBJ2-7; D is possibly TRBD2 (6 bases). The CDR3 has 15 amino acids. Trimming shortened V by 3 bases and J by 0 bases, and 13 bases separated the two germline ends. Germline CDR1 is SGDLS and CDR2 is YYNGEE. CDR3 residues: CASSAGTVSSYEQYF. CDR3 nucleotides: TGTGCCAGCAGCGCGGGGACTGTGAGCTCCTACGAGCAGTACTTC.

The chain has TRBV6-1 and TRBJ2-2; perhaps TRBD2 as D (5 bases). Trimming pared 4 bases from V and 2 bases from J, leaving 8 bases between. The CDR3 has 14 amino acids. In germline, CDR1 is MNHNS, CDR2 SASEGT. The CDR3 region is CASSGTQNTGELFF. CDR3 nucleotides: TGTGCCAGCAGTGGGACTCAAAACACCGGGGAGCTGTTTTTT.

The rearrangement joins TRBV4-1 to TRBJ2-1, with 11 bases lining up with TRBD1. This CDR3 spans 14 amino acids. The junction had 3 bases not matched to a gene; V was cut back by 6 bases and J by 5 bases. Per the germline V gene, CDR1 is MGHRA and CDR2 is YSYEKL. CDR3: CASSGTGGDNEQFF. The DNA for the CDR3 is TGCGCCAGCAGTGGGACAGGGGGAGACAATGAGCAGTTCTTC.

The rearrangement links TRBV5-8 to TRBJ2-3; D perhaps matches TRBD2 (5 bases). The CDR3 covers 10 residues. With 9 bases removed from V and 7 bases from J, the gap between germline ends came to 9 bases. Germline V lookup: CDR1 SGHTS, CDR2 YDEGEE. The CDR3 coding sequence is TGTGCCACCAACGGGAATACGCAGTATTTT. This encodes CATNGNTQYF.

This chain links TRBV28 with TRBJ1-6; D not resolved. CDR1 MDHEN and CDR2 SYDVKM come from the germline V gene. The CDR3 consists of 17 residues. The V gene lost 2 bases and the J gene lost 0 bases, with 11 bases spanning the gap. CDR3 in amino acids: CASSLAALSSYNSPLHF. The CDR3 DNA is TGTGCCAGCAGTTTAGCAGCCCTTAGCTCCTATAATTCACCCCTCCACTTT.

The chain recombines TRBV9 with TRBJ2-3, with no clear D. The germline gives CDR1 SGDLS, CDR2 YYNGEE. This CDR3 region has 14 residues. The ends were cut back, 0 bases at V and 2 bases at J, with 7 bases in the middle. As DNA, the CDR3 is TGTGCCAGCAGCGTAGCACAGTTCACAGATACGCAGTATTTT. Its protein product is CASSVAQFTDTQYF.

The genes are TRBV7-9 and TRBJ1-2; tentative D call: TRBD1 (5 bases). The CDR3 runs 16 residues. Trimming stripped 2 bases from V and 2 bases from J, with 15 bases between. Germline assignment: CDR1 SEHNR and CDR2 FQNEAQ (reference sequence). In DNA, the CDR3 is TGTGCCAGCAGCTTATCCTCAGGACAAAGAAACTATGGCTACACCTTC. It yields the protein CASSLSSGQRNYGYTF.

The V call is TRBV15, the J call TRBJ2-3; TRBD2 matches 7 bases. The V segment lost 3 bases and the J segment 1 base; nucleotides outside the gene matches: 4. This CDR3 is built from 15 residues. The germline gives CDR1 LNHNV, CDR2 YYDKDF (reference sequence). CDR3 amino acids: CATSSLAVGTDTQYF. The CDR3 coding sequence is TGTGCCACCAGCAGTCTAGCGGTGGGCACAGATACGCAGTATTTT. The full variable domain, completed using reference TRBV15 and TRBJ2-3, is DAMVIQNPRYQVTQFGKPVTLSCSQTLNHNVMYWYQQKSSQAPKLLFHYYDKDFNNEADTPDNFQSRRPNTSFCFLDIRSPGLGDTAMYLCATSSLAVGTDTQYFGPGTRLTVL.

The chain employs TRBV5-1 and TRBJ1-1, with D possibly TRBD1 on 6 matching bases. The CDR3 sequence is 14 residues long. CDR1 is SGHRS, CDR2 YFSETQ, per germline. The germline V and J ends were trimmed by 5 bases and 3 bases, with 14 bases remaining between them. The CDR3 DNA is TGCGCCAGCAGGGACAGACCAAGTGACACTGAAGCTTTCTTT. Its protein product is CASRDRPSDTEAFF.

The chain couples TRBV28 to TRBJ2-7, with 9 positions matching TRBD2. The germline V gene has CDR1 MDHEN and CDR2 SYDVKM. V shed 6 bases, J shed 3 bases, and the junction held 6 bases outside the gene matches. This CDR3 spans 14 amino acids. The CDR3 coding sequence is TGTGCCAGCAGCCCGCTAGCGGGGTACTACGAGCAGTACTTC. It specifies CASSPLAGYYEQYF.

CDR3 region: CASSFIRAAYEQYF. DNA of the CDR3: TGTGCCAGCAGCTTTATCCGGGCAGCCTACGAGCAGTACTTC. The V call is TRBV11-2, the J call TRBJ2-7; no reliable D call. The V gene's germline CDR1 is SGHAT and CDR2 FQNNGV. V was pared by 3 bases and J by 2 bases, with 11 bases between. CDR3 length: 14 amino acids.

V and J are TRBV10-2 and TRBJ2-7, with 9 bases fitting TRBD2. J was trimmed by 6 bases and V by 0 bases; bases with no gene match: 9. CDR1 and CDR2 from the germline V gene are WSHSY and SAAADI. The CDR3 totals 16 residues. The CDR3 DNA follows: TGCGCCAGCAGTGAGTCTCAGGCGGGAGGGCCTGGCGAGCAGTACTTC. Residues: CASSESQAGGPGEQYF.

This chain links TRBV7-9 with TRBJ2-1; D uncertain. Germline lookup yields CDR1 SEHNR and CDR2 FQNEAQ (reference sequence). V was trimmed by 1 base and J by 5 bases, leaving 15 bases between them. The CDR3 runs 16 residues. The CDR3 nucleotides are TGTGCCAGCAGCTTAGTAACGGGCCTGAGGAACAATGAGCAGTTCTTC. Its translation: CASSLVTGLRNNEQFF.

This chain joins TRBV6-5 and TRBJ1-2; 9 bases line up with TRBD1. V shed 6 bases and J 7 bases; nucleotides not matched to a gene: 9. The CDR3 covers 14 residues. CDR1 is MNHEY and CDR2 is SVGAGI in the germline V gene. The CDR3 sequence: CASRDRQGVVGYTF. The CDR3 bases are TGTGCCAGCAGGGACCGACAGGGGGTAGTTGGCTACACCTTC.

The V call is TRBV10-2, the J call TRBJ1-5; TRBD1 agrees at 11 bases. Germline CDR1 is WSHSY and CDR2 is SAAADI. J lost 2 bases, V lost 6 bases, and 3 bases had no gene match. The CDR3 contains 15 residues. CDR3 nucleotides: TGCGCCAGCAGGGGGACAGGGGGAGGCAATCAGCCCCAGCATTTT. This codes for CASRGTGGGNQPQHF.

The chain carries TRBV4-1 and TRBJ1-1; 7 bases map to TRBD1. The germline CDR1 and CDR2 sequences are MGHRA and YSYEKL. The CDR3 loop spans 15 amino acids. Trimming cost V 0 bases and J 4 bases; bases outside gene matches: 5. The CDR3 DNA follows: TGCGCCAGCAGCCAAGATAGGCCAGGGGGCACTGAAGCTTTCTTT. It specifies CASSQDRPGGTEAFF.

The CDR3 protein is CASGTSGSSYNEQFF. CDR3 nucleotides: TGTGCCAGCGGGACTAGCGGGAGCTCCTACAATGAGCAGTTCTTC. The rearrangement joins TRBV2 to TRBJ2-1; 14 positions match TRBD2. After removal of 8 bases from V and 0 bases from J, the junction contained 0 bases not matched to a gene. Germline V gene lookup returns CDR1 SNHLY and CDR2 FYNNEI. This CDR3 region has 15 residues.

The chain is built from TRBV2 and TRBJ1-1, with D uncertain. Germline CDR1 reads SNHLY; CDR2 reads FYNNEI. This CDR3 has 12 residues. The germline V and J ends were trimmed by 0 bases and 8 bases, with 7 bases remaining between them. CDR3 in DNA: TGTGCCAGCAGTGAAGCGGGTGGCGAAGCTTTCTTT. Amino acid sequence: CASSEAGGEAFF.

The genes are TRBV2 and TRBJ2-3, with D perhaps TRBD2 (6 bases). The CDR3 extends over 13 amino acids. Germline CDR1 reads SNHLY; CDR2 reads FYNNEI. Trimming pared 5 bases from V and 6 bases from J, leaving 12 bases between. In DNA form, the CDR3 reads TGTGCCAGCAGTTCTAGACTAGGCGATACGCAGTATTTT. Its protein product is CASSSRLGDTQYF.

V and J are TRBV9 and TRBJ2-1; possibly TRBD1 for D (6 bases). This CDR3 spans 14 amino acids. V lost 1 base and J 7 bases, leaving 12 bases between the germline ends. Per germline, CDR1 SGDLS and CDR2 YYNGEE. Here the CDR3 reads CASSVSAGENEQFF. The CDR3, as DNA: TGTGCCAGCAGCGTATCGGCAGGGGAGAATGAGCAGTTCTTC.